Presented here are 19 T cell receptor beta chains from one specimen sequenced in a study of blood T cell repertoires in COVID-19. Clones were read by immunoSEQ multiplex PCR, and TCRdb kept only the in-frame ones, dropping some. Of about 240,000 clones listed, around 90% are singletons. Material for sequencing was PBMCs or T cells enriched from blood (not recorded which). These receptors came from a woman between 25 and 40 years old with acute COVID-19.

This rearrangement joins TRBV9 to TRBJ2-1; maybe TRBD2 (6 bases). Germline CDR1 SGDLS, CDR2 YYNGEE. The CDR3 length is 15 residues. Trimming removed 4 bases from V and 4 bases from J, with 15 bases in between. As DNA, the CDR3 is TGTGCCAGCAGCCTCGCGGGAAACTCGTACAATGAGCAGTTCTTC. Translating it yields CASSLAGNSYNEQFF.

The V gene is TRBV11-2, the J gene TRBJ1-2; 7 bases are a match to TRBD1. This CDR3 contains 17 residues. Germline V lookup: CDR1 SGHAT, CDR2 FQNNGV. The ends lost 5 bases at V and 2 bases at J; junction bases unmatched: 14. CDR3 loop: CASSPFAGQISNYGYTF. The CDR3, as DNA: TGTGCCAGCAGCCCCTTCGCGGGACAGATTTCAAACTATGGCTACACCTTC. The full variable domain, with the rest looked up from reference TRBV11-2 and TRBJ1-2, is EAGVAQSPRYKIIEKRQSVAFWCNPISGHATLYWYQQILGQGPKLLIQFQNNGVVDDSQLPKDRFSAERLKGVDSTLKIQPAKLEDSAVYLCASSPFAGQISNYGYTFGSGTRLTVV.

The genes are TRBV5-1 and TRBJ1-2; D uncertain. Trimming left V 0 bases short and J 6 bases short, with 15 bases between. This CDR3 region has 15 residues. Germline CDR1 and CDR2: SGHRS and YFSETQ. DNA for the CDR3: TGCGCCAGCAGCTTGGTGGAAAGACGGACTGATGGCTACACCTTC. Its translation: CASSLVERRTDGYTF.

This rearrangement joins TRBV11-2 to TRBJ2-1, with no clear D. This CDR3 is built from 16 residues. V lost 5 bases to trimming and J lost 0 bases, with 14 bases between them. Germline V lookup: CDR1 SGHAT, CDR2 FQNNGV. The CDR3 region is CASSPRSQSSYNEQFF. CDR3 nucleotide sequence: TGTGCCAGCAGCCCGCGTAGCCAGAGCTCCTACAATGAGCAGTTCTTC.

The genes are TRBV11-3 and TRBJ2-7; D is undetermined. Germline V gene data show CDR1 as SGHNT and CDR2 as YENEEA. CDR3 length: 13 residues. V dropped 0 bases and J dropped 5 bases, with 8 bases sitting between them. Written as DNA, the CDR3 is TGTGCCAGCAGCTTAGATCTAAGCGACGAGCAGTACTTC. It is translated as CASSLDLSDEQYF. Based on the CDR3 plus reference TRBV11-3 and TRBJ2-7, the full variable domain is EAGVVQSPRYKIIEKKQPVAFWCNPISGHNTLYWYLQNLGQGPELLIRYENEEAVDDSQLPKDRFSAERLKGVDSTLKIQPAELGDSAVYLCASSLDLSDEQYFGPGTRLTVT.

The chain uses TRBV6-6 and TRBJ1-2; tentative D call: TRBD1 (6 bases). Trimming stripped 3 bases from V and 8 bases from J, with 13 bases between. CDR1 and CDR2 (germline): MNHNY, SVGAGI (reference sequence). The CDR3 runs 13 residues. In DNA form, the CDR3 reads TGTGCCAGCAGTTATACAGGGACGAAGGGCTACACCTTC. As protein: CASSYTGTKGYTF.

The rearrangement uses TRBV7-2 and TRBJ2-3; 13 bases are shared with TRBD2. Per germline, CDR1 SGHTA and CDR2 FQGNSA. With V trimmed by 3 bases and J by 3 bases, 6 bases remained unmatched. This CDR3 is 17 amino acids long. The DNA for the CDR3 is TGTGCCAGCAGCTTGGGAACTAGCGGGGGGGGGACAGATACGCAGTATTTT. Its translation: CASSLGTSGGGTDTQYF.

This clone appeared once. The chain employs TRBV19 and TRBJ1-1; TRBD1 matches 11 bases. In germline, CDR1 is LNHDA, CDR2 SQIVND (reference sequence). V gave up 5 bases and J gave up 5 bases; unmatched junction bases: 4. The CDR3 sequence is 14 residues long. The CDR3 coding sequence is TGTGCCAGTAGTGGACAGGGGGCGGGTACTGAAGCTTTCTTT. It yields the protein CASSGQGAGTEAFF.

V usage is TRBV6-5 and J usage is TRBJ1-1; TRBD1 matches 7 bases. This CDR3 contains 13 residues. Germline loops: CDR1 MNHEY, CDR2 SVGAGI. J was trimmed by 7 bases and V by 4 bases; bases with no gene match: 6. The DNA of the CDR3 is TGTGCCAGCAGTTGGGGGACAGATATTGAAGCTTTCTTT. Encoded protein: CASSWGTDIEAFF.

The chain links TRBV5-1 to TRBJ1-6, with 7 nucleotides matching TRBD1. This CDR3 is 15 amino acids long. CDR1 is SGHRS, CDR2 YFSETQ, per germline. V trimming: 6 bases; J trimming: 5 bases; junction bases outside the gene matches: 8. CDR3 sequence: CASKSGTVNNSPLHF. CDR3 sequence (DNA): TGCGCCAGCAAGTCCGGGACAGTTAATAATTCACCCCTCCACTTT.

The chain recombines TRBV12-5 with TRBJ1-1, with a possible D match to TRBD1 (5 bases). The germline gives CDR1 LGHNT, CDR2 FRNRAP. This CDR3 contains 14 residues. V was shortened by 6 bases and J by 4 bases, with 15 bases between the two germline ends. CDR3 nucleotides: TGTGCTAGTGGGGGCCCGGTTCAGGGCACTGAAGCTTTCTTT. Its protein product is CASGGPVQGTEAFF.

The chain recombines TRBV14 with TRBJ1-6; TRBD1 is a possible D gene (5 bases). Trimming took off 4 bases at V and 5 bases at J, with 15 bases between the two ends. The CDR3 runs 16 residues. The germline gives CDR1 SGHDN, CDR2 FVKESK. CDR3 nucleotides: TGTGCCAGCAGCCTAATCACAGGTTTCAATAATTCACCCCTCCACTTT. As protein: CASSLITGFNNSPLHF.

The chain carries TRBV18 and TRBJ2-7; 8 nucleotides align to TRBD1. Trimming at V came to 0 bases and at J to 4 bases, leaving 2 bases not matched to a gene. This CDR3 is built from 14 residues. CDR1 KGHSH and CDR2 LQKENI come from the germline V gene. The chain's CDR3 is CASSPPQGAYEQYF. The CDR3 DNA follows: TGTGCCAGCTCACCACCGCAGGGGGCTTACGAGCAGTACTTC. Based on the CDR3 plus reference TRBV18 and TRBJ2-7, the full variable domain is NAGVMQNPRHLVRRRGQEARLRCSPMKGHSHVYWYRQLPEEGLKFMVYLQKENIIDESGMPKERFSAEFPKEGPSILRIQQVVRGDSAAYFCASSPPQGAYEQYFGPGTRLTVT.

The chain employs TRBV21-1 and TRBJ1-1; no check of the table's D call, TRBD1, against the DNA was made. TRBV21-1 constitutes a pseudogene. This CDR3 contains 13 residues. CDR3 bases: TGTGCCAGCAGCCCCCACAGGGGCACTGAAGCTTTCTTT. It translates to CASSPHRGTEAFF.

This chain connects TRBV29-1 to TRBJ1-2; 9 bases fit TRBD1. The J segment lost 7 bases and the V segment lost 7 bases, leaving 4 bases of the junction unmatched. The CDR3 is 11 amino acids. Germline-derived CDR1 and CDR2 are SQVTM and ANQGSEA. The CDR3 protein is CSGRDRAGYTF. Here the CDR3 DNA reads TGCAGCGGACGGGACAGGGCTGGCTACACCTTC.

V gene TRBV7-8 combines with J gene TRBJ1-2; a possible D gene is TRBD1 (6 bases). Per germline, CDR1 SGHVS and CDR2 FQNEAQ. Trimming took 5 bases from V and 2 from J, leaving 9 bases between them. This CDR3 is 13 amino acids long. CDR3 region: CASSKDRNYGYTF. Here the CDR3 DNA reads TGTGCCAGCAGCAAGGACAGAAACTATGGCTACACCTTC.

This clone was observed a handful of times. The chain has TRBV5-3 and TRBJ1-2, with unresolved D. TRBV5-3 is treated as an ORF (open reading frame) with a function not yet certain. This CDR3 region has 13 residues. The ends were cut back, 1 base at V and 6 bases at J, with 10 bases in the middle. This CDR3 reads CARSLRWGDGYTF. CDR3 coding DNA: TGTGCCAGAAGCTTGAGGTGGGGAGATGGCTACACCTTC.

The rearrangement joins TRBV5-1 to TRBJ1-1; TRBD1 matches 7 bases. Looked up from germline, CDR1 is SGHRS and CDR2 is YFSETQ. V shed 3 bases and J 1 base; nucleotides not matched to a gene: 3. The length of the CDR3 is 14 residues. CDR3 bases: TGCGCCAGCAGCTATTACAGGGGGAACACTGAAGCTTTCTTT. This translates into CASSYYRGNTEAFF.

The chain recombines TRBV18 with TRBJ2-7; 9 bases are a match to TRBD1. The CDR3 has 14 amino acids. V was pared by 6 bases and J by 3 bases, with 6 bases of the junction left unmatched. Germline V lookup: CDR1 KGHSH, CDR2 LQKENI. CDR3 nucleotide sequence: TGTGCCAGCTCCTTATCGACAGGGGGCTACGAGCAGTACTTC. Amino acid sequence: CASSLSTGGYEQYF. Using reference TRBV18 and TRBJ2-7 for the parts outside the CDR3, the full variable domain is NAGVMQNPRHLVRRRGQEARLRCSPMKGHSHVYWYRQLPEEGLKFMVYLQKENIIDESGMPKERFSAEFPKEGPSILRIQQVVRGDSAAYFCASSLSTGGYEQYFGPGTRLTVT.